The 29 T cell receptor beta chains presented below share a single source sample, sequenced in a study of OX40 agonist ivuxolimab in advanced cancers. Some clones are missing from TCRdb's copy, which holds only in-frame ones; the method was immunoSEQ multiplex PCR. The data hold about 73,000 clones, with around 90% observed a single time. Material: CD4+ or CD8+ T cells sorted from blood, obtained in a trial of the OX40 agonist ivuxolimab. These receptor sequences come from an adult with an advanced solid tumor such as melanoma, head and neck, liver or kidney cancer.

This clone was observed a few times. V usage is TRBV6-5 and J usage is TRBJ2-6; D not resolved. Germline CDR1 is MNHEY and CDR2 is SVGAGI. The ends were cut back, 2 bases at V and 0 bases at J, with 8 bases in the middle. The CDR3 runs 16 residues. The CDR3 spells CASSYRLRSGANVLTF. CDR3 in DNA: TGTGCCAGCAGTTACCGCCTGCGCTCTGGGGCCAACGTCCTGACTTTC.

The CDR3 coding sequence is TGTGCCAGCAGCTTAGGGCCTGAGCAGTTCTTC. As protein: CASSLGPEQFF. The chain has TRBV7-2 and TRBJ2-1; D gene ambiguous. Germline V gives CDR1 SGHTA, CDR2 FQGNSA. The germline V and J ends were trimmed by 1 base and 9 bases, with 4 bases remaining between them. CDR3 length: 11 amino acids.

The chain combines TRBV27 with TRBJ1-6, with 8 bases that match TRBD1. The CDR3 is 17 residues long. Germline V gene lookup returns CDR1 MNHEY and CDR2 SMNVEV (reference sequence). The trim removed 5 bases at V and 0 bases at J, leaving 6 bases unmatched. The CDR3 coding sequence is TGTGCCAGCAGTCGACAGGGGTCGAGCTCCTATAATTCACCCCTCCACTTT. This encodes CASSRQGSSSYNSPLHF.

There are a few counts of this clone. The rearrangement joins TRBV20-1 to TRBJ2-7; D remains ambiguous. Germline loops: CDR1 DFQATT, CDR2 SNEGSKA (reference sequence). Trimming pared 1 base from V and 5 bases from J, leaving 3 bases between. This CDR3 region has 10 residues. The DNA for the CDR3 is TGCAGTGCTAGAGGGGACGAGCAGTACTTC. As protein: CSARGDEQYF.

The J gene is TRBJ2-7, the V gene TRBV5-6, with 9 bases matching TRBD1. Germline CDR1 SGHDT, CDR2 YYEEEE. The ends lost 3 bases at V and 6 bases at J; junction bases unmatched: 10. This CDR3 is built from 15 residues. DNA of the CDR3: TGTGCCAGCAGCTCGGATCCGGGACAGGGTCCCGAGCAGTACTTC. Protein: CASSSDPGQGPEQYF.

The V gene is TRBV10-1, the J gene TRBJ2-3, with D possibly being TRBD2 (6 bases). Trimming took off 1 base at V and 6 bases at J, with 14 bases between the two ends. The germline V gene encodes CDR1 WNHNN and CDR2 SYGVQD (reference sequence). CDR3 length: 15 residues. The CDR3 DNA reads TGCGCCAGCAGTGAGTATGTGGGAGGACGGGATACGCAGTATTTT. This codes for CASSEYVGGRDTQYF.

The chain joins TRBV21-1 to TRBJ2-7; TRBD1 reflects the table's D call only, with no check against the DNA. TRBV21-1 represents a pseudogene. The CDR3 sequence is 12 residues long. The DNA of the CDR3 is TGTGCCAGCACCGGACATCCCTACGAGCAGTACTTC. It yields the protein CASTGHPYEQYF.

The rearrangement uses TRBV4-3 and TRBJ2-1; TRBD2 matches at 13 bases. V trimming: 0 bases; J trimming: 7 bases; junction bases outside the gene matches: 6. Germline assignment: CDR1 LGHNA and CDR2 YSLEER. The length of the CDR3 is 17 residues. CDR3 sequence (DNA): TGCGCCAGCAGCCAAGATTCAGGGACTAGCGGGATTAATGAGCAGTTCTTC. Translation gives CASSQDSGTSGINEQFF.

The chain combines TRBV6-5 with TRBJ1-2; D may be TRBD1 (5 bases). This CDR3 region has 15 residues. V was clipped by 3 bases and J by 2 bases, with 13 bases between them. Germline-derived CDR1 and CDR2 are MNHEY and SVGAGI. The CDR3 spells CASSYSPTGNYGYTF. For the CDR3, the DNA is TGTGCCAGCAGTTATTCCCCCACAGGCAACTATGGCTACACCTTC.

This rearrangement joins TRBV5-1 to TRBJ2-7; 7 bases agree with TRBD1. This CDR3 is 15 amino acids long. CDR1 is SGHRS and CDR2 is YFSETQ in the germline V gene. V trimming: 0 bases; J trimming: 2 bases; junction bases outside the gene matches: 5. The CDR3 loop is CASSLETGLTYEQYF. In DNA, the CDR3 is TGCGCCAGCAGCTTGGAGACAGGGTTGACCTACGAGCAGTACTTC.

This rearrangement joins TRBV25-1 to TRBJ2-3; TRBD1 matches 7 bases. Germline V CDR1 and CDR2: MGHDK, SYGVNS. This CDR3 region has 15 residues. V gave up 4 bases and J gave up 6 bases; unmatched junction bases: 10. CDR3 bases: TGTGCCAGCAGTGCCGGACAGGCGCTGGGGGATACGCAGTATTTT. The encoded protein is CASSAGQALGDTQYF. Full variable domain (outside the CDR3, taken from reference TRBV25-1 and TRBJ2-3): EADIYQTPRYLVIGTGKKITLECSQTMGHDKMYWYQQDPGMELHLIHYSYGVNSTEKGDLSSESTVSRIRTEHFPLTLESARPSHTSQYLCASSAGQALGDTQYFGPGTRLTVL.

The gene calls are TRBV5-6 and TRBJ2-7, with D uncertain. The CDR3 has 12 residues. Trimming cost V 5 bases and J 6 bases, with 12 bases left between them. Germline CDR1 SGHDT, CDR2 YYEEEE. The CDR3 spells CASRGPASEQYF. DNA for the CDR3: TGTGCCAGCAGGGGTCCCGCCAGCGAGCAGTACTTC.

In its sample, this clone was seen once. V is TRBV5-4 and J is TRBJ2-1, with 8 bases aligning to TRBD2. Germline V gene data show CDR1 as SGHNT and CDR2 as YYREEE (reference sequence). J gave up 0 bases and V 0 bases, and 8 bases lay outside the gene matches. The CDR3 covers 18 residues. The CDR3 loop is CASSLGGLSGSSYNEQFF. The CDR3 nucleotides read TGTGCCAGCAGCTTGGGGGGATTAAGCGGGAGCTCCTACAATGAGCAGTTCTTC. Full variable domain (rest looked up from reference TRBV5-4 and TRBJ2-1): ETGVTQSPTHLIKTRGQQVTLRCSSQSGHNTVSWYQQALGQGPQFIFQYYREEENGRGNFPPRFSGLQFPNYSSELNVNALELDDSALYLCASSLGGLSGSSYNEQFFGPGTRLTVL.

Written as DNA, the CDR3 is TGTGCCAGCAGCGTTCCGCTAGCGGGAGATTTTGAAGGTGAGCAGTTCTTC. Its protein product is CASSVPLAGDFEGEQFF. The chain combines TRBV9 with TRBJ2-1, with 10 bases lining up with TRBD2. Trimming removed 2 bases from V and 9 bases from J; junction bases left unmatched: 14. The CDR3 is made up of 17 amino acids. CDR1 and CDR2 from the germline V gene are SGDLS and YYNGEE.

The rearrangement joins TRBV19 to TRBJ1-1; D possibly corresponds to TRBD1 (5 bases). Trimming took off 4 bases at V and 0 bases at J, with 12 bases between the two ends. The CDR3 sequence is 15 residues long. Germline lookup yields CDR1 LNHDA and CDR2 SQIVND (reference sequence). The CDR3 DNA sequence: TGTGCCAGTAGTACGCGGCAGGGCTTGAACACTGAAGCTTTCTTT. This codes for CASSTRQGLNTEAFF.

This CDR3 is CAISVGDTNNEQFF. As DNA, the CDR3 is TGTGCCATCAGTGTAGGGGACACAAACAATGAGCAGTTCTTC. The chain employs TRBV10-3 and TRBJ2-1; a weak D match, TRBD1 (6 bases). V lost 4 bases to trimming and J lost 5 bases, with 12 bases between them. The germline gives CDR1 ENHRY, CDR2 SYGVKD. CDR3 length: 14 amino acids.

V gene TRBV5-1 combines with J gene TRBJ2-3; D is possibly TRBD1 (5 bases). Germline loops: CDR1 SGHRS, CDR2 YFSETQ. Deletions cut 0 bases from V and 6 bases from J, with 11 bases between. The CDR3 is made up of 14 amino acids. The DNA for the CDR3 is TGCGCCAGCAGCTTGGATCAGGGCGCCGATACGCAGTATTTT. It encodes CASSLDQGADTQYF.

This clone has a single count. The V call is TRBV7-9, the J call TRBJ2-1; 7 bases are shared with TRBD2. Germline V gene lookup returns CDR1 SEHNR and CDR2 FQNEAQ (reference sequence). CDR3 size: 17 residues. V was clipped by 1 base and J by 9 bases; unmatched bases: 15. CDR3 loop: CASSLGDGGRGRTEQFF. Here the CDR3 DNA reads TGTGCCAGCAGCTTAGGAGATGGCGGGCGCGGGAGAACTGAGCAGTTCTTC.

The rearrangement joins TRBV5-1 to TRBJ1-1, with 9 bases fitting TRBD1. Trimming cost V 1 base and J 4 bases; bases outside gene matches: 8. The CDR3 length is 16 residues. CDR1 and CDR2 from the germline V gene are SGHRS and YFSETQ. The CDR3 region has the DNA TGCGCCAGCAGCTTGACAGGGGGCGTATCCTTCACTGAAGCTTTCTTT. Its protein is CASSLTGGVSFTEAFF. Supplemented by reference TRBV5-1 and TRBJ1-1, the full variable domain reads KAGVTQTPRYLIKTRGQQVTLSCSPISGHRSVSWYQQTPGQGLQFLFEYFSETQRNKGNFPGRFSGRQFSNSRSEMNVSTLELGDSALYLCASSLTGGVSFTEAFFGQGTRLTVV.

This clone turned up a few times. The V and J genes are TRBV5-1 and TRBJ2-2, with 9 positions matching TRBD2. Losses at the gene ends were 1 base for V and 0 bases for J; bases not matched to a gene: 7. Looked up from germline, CDR1 is SGHRS and CDR2 is YFSETQ. This CDR3 has 18 amino acids. The CDR3 spells CASSLRASGTPNTGELFF. The CDR3 DNA follows: TGCGCCAGCAGCTTGCGAGCTAGCGGGACTCCGAACACCGGGGAGCTGTTTTTT.

The chain links TRBV7-2 to TRBJ2-6; TRBD1 or TRBD2 may be the D gene (6 bases each). Trimming stripped 2 bases from V and 0 bases from J, with 17 bases between. From germline, CDR1 is SGHTA and CDR2 FQGNSA. This CDR3 region has 19 residues. The CDR3 DNA sequence: TGTGCCAGCAGCTTAAACCCCGGGGGCTTAGGCTCTGGGGCCAACGTCCTGACTTTC. Protein sequence: CASSLNPGGLGSGANVLTF.

For the CDR3, the DNA is TGTGCCAGCAGTTACTCTTCCCAATCGGGTGGAAACACCATATATTTT. Residues: CASSYSSQSGGNTIYF. J is TRBJ1-3 and V is TRBV6-5; D is unclear. Germline V gene sequence: CDR1 MNHEY, CDR2 SVGAGI. This CDR3 region has 16 residues. The V end lost 0 bases, the J end lost 3 bases, and 12 bases lay between the germline ends.

The V and J genes are TRBV11-3 and TRBJ1-1; 9 positions agree with TRBD1. The V segment lost 5 bases and the J segment 3 bases; nucleotides outside the gene matches: 10. CDR1 is SGHNT, CDR2 YENEEA, per germline. The CDR3 length is 16 residues. CDR3 amino acids: CASSPGTGTVDTEAFF. CDR3 nucleotide sequence: TGTGCCAGCAGCCCCGGGACAGGGACAGTTGACACTGAAGCTTTCTTT.

This clone was seen just once. V and J are TRBV18 and TRBJ1-1; the D gene is possibly TRBD1 (5 bases). This CDR3 contains 16 residues. Germline V gene lookup returns CDR1 KGHSH and CDR2 LQKENI. The germline V and J ends were trimmed by 3 bases and 1 base, with 15 bases remaining between them. The CDR3 DNA reads as TGTGCCAGCTCACCTACTTGGGACGGACAGAACACTGAAGCTTTCTTT. Protein sequence: CASSPTWDGQNTEAFF.

Only a few counts were recorded for this clone. The chain links TRBV7-9 to TRBJ2-2, with D maybe TRBD2 (5 bases). The V and J ends lost 4 bases and 3 bases respectively, with 12 bases between them. Germline V lookup: CDR1 SEHNR, CDR2 FQNEAQ (reference sequence). The CDR3 runs to 15 residues. The CDR3 bases are TGTGCCAGCAGCTCGGGCGGGTTGGACACCGGGGAGCTGTTTTTT. This codes for CASSSGGLDTGELFF.

The chain couples TRBV11-3 to TRBJ2-2, with D maybe TRBD2 (5 bases). Per the germline V gene, CDR1 is SGHNT and CDR2 is YENEEA. This CDR3 region has 13 residues. CDR3 in amino acids: CAGRVPNTGELFF. The CDR3 DNA reads as TGTGCTGGGAGAGTACCGAACACCGGGGAGCTGTTTTTT.

The V call is TRBV15, the J call TRBJ2-7; 10 nucleotides match TRBD1. J lost 5 bases, V lost 1 base, and 8 bases had no gene match. CDR3 size: 16 residues. Germline V gene sequence: CDR1 LNHNV, CDR2 YYDKDF (reference sequence). CDR3 DNA sequence: TGTGCCACCAGCAGAGTCCCCGGGGGACAGGGGAACGAGCAGTACTTC. Protein product: CATSRVPGGQGNEQYF.

The J gene is TRBJ1-4, the V gene TRBV5-1; D unclear. V was cut by 0 bases and J by 3 bases, with 6 bases left in between. This CDR3 is 14 amino acids long. The germline V gene has CDR1 SGHRS and CDR2 YFSETQ. This CDR3 reads CASSLGGSNEKLFF. CDR3 DNA sequence: TGCGCCAGCAGCTTGGGCGGTTCTAATGAAAAACTGTTTTTT.

V and J are TRBV7-8 and TRBJ2-5; D not certain. V lost 0 bases, J lost 2 bases, and 19 bases lay in between. Per the germline V gene, CDR1 is SGHVS and CDR2 is FQNEAQ. This CDR3 is built from 18 residues. The CDR3 reads CASSLAYGSQAGQETQYF. The CDR3 nucleotides read TGTGCCAGCAGCTTAGCATACGGGTCGCAGGCCGGACAAGAGACCCAGTACTTC. Drawing the rest from reference TRBV7-8 and TRBJ2-5, the complete variable domain is GAGVSQSPRYKVAKRGQDVALRCDPISGHVSLFWYQQALGQGPEFLTYFQNEAQLDKSGLPSDRFFAERPEGSVSTLKIQRTQQEDSAVYLCASSLAYGSQAGQETQYFGPGTRLLVL.